This TCR beta chain was documented in a study of early T cells in non-severe SARS-CoV-2 infection (dated by TCRdb to 2020 to 2022). For the study in its entirety: TCR sequencing used bulk RNA from unsorted whole blood, so alpha and beta chains could not be paired.

The receptor library was made with 5' RACE. The sequencing machine was a NextSeq 500. To correct for sequencing error and PCR bias, the TCR library protocol tagged individual cDNA molecules with unique molecular identifiers. Both TCR alpha and beta chains were sequenced, and tight co-correlation was observed between alpha and beta sequence abundances in each sample. The study's processing was this. Decombinator V4 was used to annotate the V gene, J gene and CDR3 of the TCR sequences. Expanded TCRs were defined as changing significantly between any two time points under a Poisson model with p below 0.0001. TCR abundances were normalised to the total number of TCRs sequenced per sample and expressed as counts per million. TRAV1-2 paired with TRAJ12, TRAJ20 or TRAJ33 defined MAIT TCRs, while TRAV10 paired with TRAJ18 defined iNKT TCRs. VDJdb, accessed 1 November 2021, was searched for CMV, EBV and SARS-CoV-2 annotated TCRs, with TCRs annotated for multiple antigens excluded. TCRdb trimmed public reads at Q25 via fastp, called clones via MiXCR and kept in-frame beta chains. For every CDR3 protein sequence, its rows merge into one entry that carries the most common genes and DNA. The V and J calls were not made by the authors but by TCRdb's processing. Present in this sample are tens of thousands of distinct CDR3 sequences, about 9.7% of which were seen just once. The ten largest clones represent 4.2% of the sample.

This clonotype has at least ten counts. Its recognized antigen is unknown. No base quality information exists; no much larger clone differs at one position. The paper's findings and limits, for the study overall: VDJdb matching was skewed toward anti-spike CD8 responses, so virus-specific expansions were likely underestimated and private and CD4 specificities were missed.

CDR1 and CDR2 were assigned from the germline V gene (reference sequence) as LGHDT and YNNKEL. The CDR3 runs 12 amino acids, cysteine and phenylalanine included. This entry keeps only the CDR3 DNA: 36 bases, framed from base 1. V loses 1 base of germline sequence and J loses 2 bases, and the interval between the two ends is 1 base. A case-control design nested within a healthcare worker cohort in London, UK, was used, with weekly nasopharyngeal swab PCR tests and blood sampling performed. Healthcare workers were recruited between 23 and 31 March 2020, during the week of the UK lockdown, and were followed weekly for up to roughly 15 weeks.

The clonotype originates from an adult who was a healthcare worker with PCR-confirmed SARS-CoV-2 infection or an uninfected control (not recorded which). The sequence joins TRBV3-1 to TRBJ2-3; the D gene cannot be resolved reliably. The source material was whole blood. The DNA sequence reads TGTGCCAGCAGCCAAGCCACAGATACGCAGTATTTT. Translation gives CASSQATDTQYF.